This T cell receptor beta chain comes out of a study of Tregs in tolerant kidney transplant recipients. General observations from the study: Expanding Tregs on activated donor B cells appeared to best identify donor-specific TCRbeta clones. Tolerant patients' donor-specific Tregs expanded beyond overall Tregs, suggesting antigen-driven growth. This study did not directly address biological reproducibility. For some patients, primers changed over time, blocking nucleotide-level comparison.

This clone was seen a single time. Antigen specificity is unknown. This table comes from immunoSEQ multiplex PCR, and its TCRdb copy is limited to in-frame clones, with some not included. The sample consists of about 83,000 clones, roughly 98% of them appearing once. V dropped 0 bases and J dropped 5 bases, with 14 bases sitting between them. This CDR3 is built from 14 residues. Germline-derived CDR1 and CDR2 are GTSNPN and SVGIG (reference sequence). Sequencing was performed on CD4+ T cells from blood, taken before the transplant. The chain joins TRBV30 to TRBJ2-7; D is perhaps TRBD1 (6 bases). The TCR originated in a human donor who received a combined kidney and bone marrow transplant. The DNA for the CDR3 is TGTGCCTGGAGTGTTGGGGGACATATCCACGAGCAGTACTTC. Protein product: CAWSVGGHIHEQYF.